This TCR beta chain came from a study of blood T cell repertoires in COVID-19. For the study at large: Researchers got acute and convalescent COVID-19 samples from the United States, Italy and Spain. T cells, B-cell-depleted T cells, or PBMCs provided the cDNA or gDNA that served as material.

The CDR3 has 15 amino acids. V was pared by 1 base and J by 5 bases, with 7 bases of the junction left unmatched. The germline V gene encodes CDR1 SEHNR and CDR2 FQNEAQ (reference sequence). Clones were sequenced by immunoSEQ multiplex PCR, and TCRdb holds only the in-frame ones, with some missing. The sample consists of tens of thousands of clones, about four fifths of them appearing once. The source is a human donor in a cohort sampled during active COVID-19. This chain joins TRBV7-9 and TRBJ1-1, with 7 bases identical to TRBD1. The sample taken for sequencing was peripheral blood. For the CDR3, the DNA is TGTGCCAGCAGCTTAGGCGTCAGGGGGGAGACTGAAGCTTTCTTT. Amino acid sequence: CASSLGVRGETEAFF.